What follows describes a single TCR beta chain. Participant-reported clinical history was the basis for cohort assignment. Per the germline V gene, CDR1 is SGHRS and CDR2 is YFSETQ. The ends were cut back, 2 bases at V and 4 bases at J, with 10 bases in the middle. The CDR3 extends over 13 amino acids. The record originates from a study of blood T cell repertoires in COVID-19. Across the whole study: Researchers got acute and convalescent COVID-19 samples from the United States, Italy and Spain. PBMCs, B-cell-depleted T cells, or T cells provided the cDNA or gDNA that made up the material.

As processed by the authors: The assay estimated nucleated cells by amplifying reference gene primers. TCRdb's table, derived via immunoSEQ multiplex PCR, lists solely in-frame clones and lacks some. Clone size and V and J calls were adopted from that table, with D and trimming inferred from the DNA. The table shows 300,000 to 500,000 clones, with roughly 87% occurring only once. This TCR was recovered from a woman aged 40 to 50 with acute COVID-19. The chain recombines TRBV5-1 with TRBJ2-7, with D uncertain. The source material was PBMCs or T cells enriched from blood (not recorded which). CDR3 sequence (DNA): TGCGCCAGCAGCTTCTCAGGAAGGTACGAGCAGTACTTC. Translating gives CASSFSGRYEQYF.